Shown below are 10 T cell receptor beta chains from a single sample sequenced in a study of a mutant IDH1 vaccine in newly diagnosed glioma. Assay used: immunoSEQ multiplex PCR; TCRdb lists only in-frame clones, some missing. The sample yields about 60,000 clones, roughly 80% seen once. Their specific antigens are unknown. The time point here: week 47, end of study. One vaccine dose held 300 ug of mutant IDH1 20-mer peptide and came with topical imiquimod. The sample consisted of PBMCs, taken from a glioma patient whose treatment included an IDH1 peptide vaccine. These receptor sequences come from a woman aged 50 to 65 with glioma.

The genes are TRBV6-5 and TRBJ2-2; TRBD1 matches at 8 bases. The CDR3 contains 15 residues. With 4 bases clipped from V and 6 bases from J, the junction kept 7 bases outside the gene matches. Germline V gene sequence: CDR1 MNHEY, CDR2 SVGAGI. This CDR3 reads CASSLQGVLAGELFF. The CDR3 nucleotides read TGTGCCAGCAGTTTACAGGGGGTCTTAGCCGGGGAGCTGTTTTTT.

The chain uses TRBV10-3 and TRBJ2-7, with D possibly being TRBD1 or TRBD2 (5 bases each). Germline loops: CDR1 ENHRY, CDR2 SYGVKD. V was clipped by 2 bases and J by 2 bases, with 13 bases between them. The CDR3 contains 15 residues. CDR3: CAISEVRGTTYEQYF. The CDR3 DNA follows: TGTGCCATCAGTGAGGTTCGAGGGACCACCTACGAGCAGTACTTC.

This clone came up a few times. This sequence joins TRBV4-3 and TRBJ1-2, with D possibly being TRBD1 (6 bases). The CDR3 loop spans 14 amino acids. Germline CDR1 reads LGHNA; CDR2 reads YSLEER. V was shortened by 0 bases and J by 5 bases, with 10 bases between the two germline ends. The CDR3: CASSQDDRSYGYTF. CDR3 DNA: TGCGCCAGCAGCCAAGATGACAGGTCTTATGGCTACACCTTC.

This chain connects TRBV28 to TRBJ2-7; 11 bases fit TRBD2. The CDR3 has 15 amino acids. Germline-derived CDR1 and CDR2 are MDHEN and SYDVKM. After removal of 2 bases from V and 6 bases from J, the junction contained 6 bases not matched to a gene. DNA for the CDR3: TGTGCCAGCAGTTTAGAGGGACTAGCGGAGTCCGAGCAGTACTTC. Amino acid sequence: CASSLEGLAESEQYF.

The chain couples TRBV7-9 to TRBJ1-2, with D hard to call. Trimming took 1 base from V and 8 from J, leaving 14 bases between them. CDR1 and CDR2 from the germline V gene are SEHNR and FQNEAQ (reference sequence). CDR3 size: 14 residues. CDR3 loop: CASSLGPYDEGYTF. CDR3 DNA sequence: TGTGCCAGCAGCTTAGGCCCTTACGACGAGGGCTACACCTTC. Together with reference TRBV7-9 and TRBJ1-2, the CDR3 gives the full variable domain: DTGVSQNPRHKITKRGQNVTFRCDPISEHNRLYWYRQTLGQGPEFLTYFQNEAQLEKSRLLSDRFSAERPKGSFSTLEIQRTEQGDSAMYLCASSLGPYDEGYTFGSGTRLTVV.

CDR3 loop: CASSEWDNRSYEQYF. As DNA, the CDR3 is TGTGCCAGCAGTGAATGGGATAACAGGTCCTACGAGCAGTACTTC. The V gene is TRBV2, the J gene TRBJ2-7; TRBD1 is a possible D gene (5 bases). Germline lookup yields CDR1 SNHLY and CDR2 FYNNEI. CDR3 length: 15 residues. Trimming stripped 2 bases from V and 1 base from J, with 12 bases between.

The chain has TRBV5-1 and TRBJ2-5; D unclear. Deletions cut 0 bases from V and 0 bases from J, with 6 bases between. Germline V gives CDR1 SGHRS, CDR2 YFSETQ. The CDR3 spans 14 residues. CDR3 protein: CASSLVSYQETQYF. DNA for the CDR3: TGCGCCAGCAGCTTGGTGTCGTACCAAGAGACCCAGTACTTC. Filled out from reference TRBV5-1 and TRBJ2-5, the complete variable domain reads KAGVTQTPRYLIKTRGQQVTLSCSPISGHRSVSWYQQTPGQGLQFLFEYFSETQRNKGNFPGRFSGRQFSNSRSEMNVSTLELGDSALYLCASSLVSYQETQYFGPGTRLLVL.

This chain uses TRBV9 with TRBJ2-5; tentatively, D is TRBD1 or TRBD2 (5 bases each). Deletions cut 0 bases from V and 1 base from J, with 10 bases between. The CDR3 length is 15 residues. Germline CDR1 reads SGDLS; CDR2 reads YYNGEE. The CDR3 region is CASSVDRGVQETQYF. CDR3 DNA: TGTGCCAGCAGCGTAGATAGAGGGGTCCAAGAGACCCAGTACTTC.

This clone was counted a single time. The genes are TRBV15 and TRBJ1-5; D is possibly TRBD1 (5 bases). Germline-derived CDR1 and CDR2 are LNHNV and YYDKDF (reference sequence). Deletions cut 1 base from V and 3 bases from J, with 7 bases between. The CDR3 totals 14 residues. In DNA, the CDR3 is TGTGCCACCAGCAGAGGAGGGACCAATCAGCCCCAGCATTTT. Protein: CATSRGGTNQPQHF.

The V gene is TRBV28, the J gene TRBJ2-7; D perhaps matches TRBD2 (6 bases). The germline CDR1 and CDR2 sequences are MDHEN and SYDVKM. This CDR3 has 16 amino acids. Trimming removed 2 bases from V and 2 bases from J, with 16 bases in between. CDR3 sequence: CASSLVPAGRTYEQYF. The CDR3 DNA reads TGTGCCAGCAGTTTAGTCCCCGCGGGGCGAACCTACGAGCAGTACTTC. The entire variable domain, with the rest obtained from reference TRBV28 and TRBJ2-7, is as follows: DVKVTQSSRYLVKRTGEKVFLECVQDMDHENMFWYRQDPGLGLRLIYFSYDVKMKEKGDIPEGYSVSREKKERFSLILESASTNQTSMYLCASSLVPAGRTYEQYFGPGTRLTVT.